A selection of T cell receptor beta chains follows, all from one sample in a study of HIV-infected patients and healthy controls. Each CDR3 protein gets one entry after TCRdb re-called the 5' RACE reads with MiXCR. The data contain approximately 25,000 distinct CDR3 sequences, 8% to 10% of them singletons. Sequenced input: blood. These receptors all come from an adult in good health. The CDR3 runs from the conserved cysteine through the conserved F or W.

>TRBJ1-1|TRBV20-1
CSAPRSISEAFF
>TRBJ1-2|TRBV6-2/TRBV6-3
CASSPMTYGYTF
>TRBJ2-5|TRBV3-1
CASSPGTSGGLPKETQYF
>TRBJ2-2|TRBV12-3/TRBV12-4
CASIEWGTGELFF
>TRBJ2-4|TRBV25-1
CASSGRPSEEKAKNIQYF
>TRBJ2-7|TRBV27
CASTNCTGCQQYF
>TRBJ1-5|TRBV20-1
CSARHPGTPLAQPQHF
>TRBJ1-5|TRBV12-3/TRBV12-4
CASGGGSNQPQHF
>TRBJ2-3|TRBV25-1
CASSEPTHDTQYF
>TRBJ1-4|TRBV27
CASSSRGGANEKLFF
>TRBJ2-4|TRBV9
CASSGQGLAKNIQYF
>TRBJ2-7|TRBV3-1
CASSPLGASEQYF
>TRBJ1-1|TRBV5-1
CASSLGQGETEAFF